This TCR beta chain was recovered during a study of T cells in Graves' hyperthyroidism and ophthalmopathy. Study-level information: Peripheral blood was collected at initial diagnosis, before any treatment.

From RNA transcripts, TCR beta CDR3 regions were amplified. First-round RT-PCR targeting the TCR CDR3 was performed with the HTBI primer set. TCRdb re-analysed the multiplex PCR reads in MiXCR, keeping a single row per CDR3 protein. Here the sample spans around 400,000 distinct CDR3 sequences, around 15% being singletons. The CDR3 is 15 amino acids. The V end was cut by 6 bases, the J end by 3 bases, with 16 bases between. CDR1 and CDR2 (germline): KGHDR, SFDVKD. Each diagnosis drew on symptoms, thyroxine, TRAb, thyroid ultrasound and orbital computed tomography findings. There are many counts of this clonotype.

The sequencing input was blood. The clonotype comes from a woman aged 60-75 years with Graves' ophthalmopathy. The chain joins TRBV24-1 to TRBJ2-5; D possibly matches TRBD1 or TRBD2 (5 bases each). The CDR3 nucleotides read TGTGCCACCAGTCGGCGGACGGGGCCGAAAGAGACCCAGTACTTC. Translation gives CATSRRTGPKETQYF.